This TCR beta chain was sequenced in a study of PD-1 blockade in mismatch repair-deficient tumors. Study details: All were previously treated, progressing patients with around 12 mismatch repair-deficient cancer types.

V shed 3 bases and J 6 bases; nucleotides not matched to a gene: 7. Looked up from germline, CDR1 is PRHDT and CDR2 is FYEKMQ (reference sequence). This CDR3 region has 14 residues. Every patient had mismatch repair deficiency by PCR or immunohistochemistry. About this clone: Its target is unknown.

Sequenced by immunoSEQ multiplex PCR; TCRdb stores in-frame clones only, minus some. The profile covers around 110,000 clones, with over 60% appearing a single time and 4.7% taken by the ten largest. Study results and limitations: Tumor-resident clones, often absent from pretreatment blood, expanded after pembrolizumab and then contracted.

The specimen was peripheral blood, collected 60 to 65 weeks after starting pembrolizumab. This sequence originates from an adult with mismatch repair-deficient cancer. The chain joins TRBV13 to TRBJ2-7; 8 positions agree with TRBD1. The DNA of the CDR3 is TGTGCCAGCAGCTTTGGTGCAGGGGGCTCCGAGCAGTACTTC. It is translated as CASSFGAGGSEQYF.